Sequencing of this T cell receptor (beta chain) was carried out in a study of Graves' ophthalmopathy and Graves' hyperthyroidism (dated by TCRdb to the late 2010s). Study-level background: Hyperthyroidism was considered stable if no progression to ophthalmopathy occurred within 18 months of follow-up. In total, some 130 blood samples were TCR-sequenced: 40 to 45 ophthalmopathy, under 85 hyperthyroidism and 17 hyperthyroidism-to-ophthalmopathy patients. To explore V-J signatures distinguishing ophthalmopathy from hyperthyroidism, a discovery set of under 110 patients (roughly 44 ophthalmopathy, 55 to 60 stable hyperthyroidism) was enrolled. An independent validation cohort comprised 18 hyperthyroidism patients and 15 to 17 patients who later progressed from hyperthyroidism to ophthalmopathy. TCR beta repertoire signatures were used to distinguish Graves' ophthalmopathy from Graves' hyperthyroidism and to predict progression to ophthalmopathy. After sampling, hyperthyroidism patients received methimazole starting at 30 mg daily, and ophthalmopathy patients received high-dose intravenous methylprednisolone. T-cell repertoires of thyroid tissue and blood were compared in several hyperthyroidism patients. Overall results and qualifications from the work: In validation, the model predicted ophthalmopathy progression with 70.59% sensitivity and 72% to 80% specificity; 12 predicted patients were CT-confirmed with GO in a median of about 6.1 months. In cross-validation, the 13-signature model distinguished ophthalmopathy from stable hyperthyroidism with around 90% sensitivity and roughly 84% specificity, while in the test set the corresponding values were roughly 80% and 75%. Most expanded thyroid clonotypes with frequency above 0.001 were also detected in blood, suggesting blood repertoires may reflect the thyroid immune response. Sample size was not predetermined statistically, and investigators were not blinded to group allocation.

V is cut back by 5 bases and J by 3 bases, with 9 bases in the junction unmatched. The CDR3, cysteine through phenylalanine, is 15 amino acids long. Only the CDR3 DNA stays, 45 bases, in frame from base 1. Taken from the germline V gene, the CDR1 and CDR2 loops are SGHVS and FQNEAQ. For repertoire sequencing, the TCR beta CDR3 regions were amplified from RNA transcripts. The first round was an RT-PCR using HTBI primers with the Qiagen OneStep RT-PCR kit, and this first round was followed by a second-round multiplex PCR, then size selection and purification. Libraries were sequenced on an Illumina HiSeq2000 using paired-end 100 bp reads. In the authors' own workflow: SOAPnuke was used for read processing, and reads with adapters, uncalled bases, a mean Phred below 15, or no exact constant-primer or identifier match were discarded. COPE v1.2.5 was used to merge the high-quality paired reads. Clonotypes were defined as unique nucleotide sequences and were aligned to IMGT TRB V, D and J references using MiTCR v1.1. Analysis was restricted to V-J combinations with a frequency above 0.0001, which covered over 98% of repertoires. A TCR clonal expansion and chaos score per V-J combination was defined as the ratio of F50 clonal expansion to chaos observed in the TCRdist matrix. Welch's t-statistics and random forest were used to reduce the features to about a dozen V-J combinations, which were then used as input to a naive Bayes classifier. The Morisita-Horn index was used to measure how similar the thyroid and blood repertoires were. TCRdb reworked the public reads: Q25 trimming with fastp, MiXCR clone assembly, productive beta chains retained. Each CDR3 protein gets just one entry, which takes the most common genes and DNA from the rows behind it. These V and J calls are TCRdb output, not the study's own analysis. In all, the sample holds around 1,000,000 distinct CDR3 sequences, and about 36% of those were seen once. Clones ranked in the top ten supply 8.5% to 14% of the sample.

The sample holds many counts of this clonotype. The antigen it binds to is not known. No base qualities exist here, and no much larger clone lies one base off it. Patients with hyperthyroidism were aged 18 to 65 years, had been newly diagnosed, and had a disease duration of less than 2 months. Patients were excluded if they had other autoimmune diseases, uncontrolled infections, pregnancy or lactation. Diagnosis was based on clinical symptoms, serum thyroxine, TRAb, thyroid ultrasound and orbital computed tomography. Total RNA was extracted using Trizol reagent, and RNA quality was checked on an Agilent 2100 Bioanalyzer.

Sequenced material: peripheral blood or thyroid tissue (not recorded which). Here the chain combines TRBV7-8 and TRBJ2-7, with 8 middle bases fitting TRBD2. The sequence came from an adult man with Graves' hyperthyroidism. The bases are TGTGCCAGCAGCCGTGAGCGGGAGTTCGGCTACGAGCAGTACTTC. Its translation is CASSREREFGYEQYF.